This paragraph reports one T cell receptor (beta chain). The antigen is unknown. 5'RACE, which relied on constant-segment primers, yielded TCR alpha and TCR beta cDNA libraries carrying sample barcodes and UMIs. TCRdb analysed the 5' RACE reads with MiXCR anew, one entry per CDR3 protein. Here the sample spans around 370,000 distinct CDR3 sequences, roughly 21% being singletons. This entry comes from a study of T-cell memory formation after mild COVID-19. Across the study: TCR clusters mostly belonged to single donors.

Germline CDR1 is SGHRS and CDR2 is YFSETQ. The CDR3 totals 14 residues. Trimming took 3 bases from V and 0 from J; bases not matched to a gene: 3. Whole-study findings and limits: Clones that shrank (day 15 to 85) were balanced CD4/CD8, whereas later expanders leaned CD4+.

The V call is TRBV5-1, the J call TRBJ2-7; 7 nucleotides align to TRBD1. This TCR came from an adult woman who had mild COVID-19 (a few samples of this study predate the infection). Cell type and time point are not known. The sample comprised PBMCs or a T cell subset sorted from them (not recorded which). The CDR3 DNA follows: TGCGCCAGCAGCTCCGGGACAGCCTCCTACGAGCAGTACTTC. It encodes CASSSGTASYEQYF. Combining the CDR3 with reference TRBV5-1 and TRBJ2-7 gives the whole variable domain KAGVTQTPRYLIKTRGQQVTLSCSPISGHRSVSWYQQTPGQGLQFLFEYFSETQRNKGNFPGRFSGRQFSNSRSEMNVSTLELGDSALYLCASSSGTASYEQYFGPGTRLTVT.